This T cell receptor beta chain was sequenced in a study of cytomegalovirus exposure and HLA in healthy donors. Overall study results and limits: The study recorded 150 to 200 TCR beta chains that were cytomegalovirus-associated. For cytomegalovirus status, the classifier reportedly gave diagnoses with high specificity and sensitivity.

The germline CDR1 and CDR2 sequences are SEHNR and FQNEAQ (reference sequence). The CDR3 has 14 residues. As regards this clone: Its antigen is not known. The junction and the germline gene differ at one end; a read error may be behind it.

Libraries were prepared by immunoSEQ multiplex PCR; TCRdb keeps only in-frame clonotypes and omits some of them. Among about 48,000 clones listed, approximately 85% were seen once. This receptor was identified in a woman aged 30 to 39 in good health and CMV-seronegative. The rearrangement links TRBV7-9 to TRBJ2-5; 7 bases align to TRBD1. The sequenced sample was PBMCs. The CDR3 coding sequence is TGTGCCAGCAACTTAGCAGGGGGAAAAGAGACCCAGTACTTC. As protein: CASNLAGGKETQYF.